Following are 8 T cell receptor beta chains from one sample sequenced in a study of CD8 T cells in Susac syndrome. RNA, at about 0.45 to 1 ug, was reverse transcribed with random hexamers. Each CDR3 protein gets one entry after TCRdb re-called the immunoSEQ multiplex PCR reads with MiXCR. The sample holds about 200,000 distinct CDR3 sequences, about 96% seen once. The sequencing input was CD4+ T cells from PBMCs. These receptors were collected from a human donor with multiple sclerosis.

CDR3 nucleotide sequence: TGTGCCAGCTCACCTACCCGGGATACGCAGTATTTT. As protein: CASSPTRDTQYF. The V and J genes are TRBV18 and TRBJ2-3; D is ambiguous. Trimming left V 3 bases short and J 6 bases short, with 7 bases between. CDR3 length: 12 amino acids. Looked up from germline, CDR1 is KGHSH and CDR2 is LQKENI.

The rearrangement links TRBV6-2 or TRBV6-3 to TRBJ2-5; D remains ambiguous. The CDR3 length is 13 residues. Germline V gene lookup returns CDR1 MNHEY and CDR2 SVGEGT. With 5 bases removed from V and 8 bases from J, the gap between germline ends came to 15 bases. The DNA of the CDR3 is TGTGCCAGCAGTAACGGGCGTTTAGGAACCCAGTACTTC. The encoded protein is CASSNGRLGTQYF.

The gene calls are TRBV27 and TRBJ1-5; TRBD1 might be the D (5 bases). Germline CDR1 reads MNHEY; CDR2 reads SMNVEV (reference sequence). This CDR3 has 16 residues. Trimming left V 7 bases short and J 2 bases short, with 18 bases between. CDR3 coding DNA: TGTGCCAGCACTTCAGGGCGGTTGTGGGGCAATCAGCCCCAGCATTTT. Protein product: CASTSGRLWGNQPQHF.

The V and J genes are TRBV30 and TRBJ2-1; D is unclear. This CDR3 is built from 15 residues. Germline values: CDR1 GTSNPN, CDR2 SVGIG (reference sequence). V was clipped by 0 bases and J by 0 bases, with 9 bases between them. CDR3 loop: CAWSVRPSSYNEQFF. In nucleotides, the CDR3 is TGTGCCTGGAGTGTAAGGCCCAGCTCCTACAATGAGCAGTTCTTC.

V gene TRBV9 combines with J gene TRBJ2-1; 8 bases agree with TRBD1. CDR1 and CDR2 from the germline V gene are SGDLS and YYNGEE. CDR3 length: 15 residues. Trimming removed 3 bases from V and 4 bases from J; junction bases left unmatched: 6. The CDR3 bases are TGTGCCAGCAGCGCGACAGGGGACTCTTACAATGAGCAGTTCTTC. Translated, it gives CASSATGDSYNEQFF.

The V and J genes are TRBV20-1 and TRBJ2-5, with 14 positions matching TRBD2. This CDR3 comprises 15 residues. The germline gives CDR1 DFQATT, CDR2 SNEGSKA (reference sequence). Losses at the gene ends were 6 bases for V and 4 bases for J; bases not matched to a gene: 7. The CDR3 is CSAQGTSGRLETQYF. CDR3 nucleotide sequence: TGCAGTGCACAGGGGACTAGCGGGAGACTAGAGACCCAGTACTTC.

The chain joins TRBV4-1 to TRBJ1-2; the D is unclear. V lost 6 bases to trimming and J lost 6 bases, with 20 bases between them. The CDR3 contains 15 residues. Per the germline V gene, CDR1 is MGHRA and CDR2 is YSYEKL. CDR3 in DNA: TGCGCCAGCAGACCTCCGGGCCGGCTTAAGGATGGCTACACCTTC. It is translated as CASRPPGRLKDGYTF.

The V gene is TRBV11-2, the J gene TRBJ2-7; D is unresolved. Trimming removed 5 bases from V and 6 bases from J, with 17 bases in between. This CDR3 has 14 residues. Germline V CDR1 and CDR2: SGHAT, FQNNGV. The DNA for the CDR3 is TGTGCCAGCAGCCCACAACGGTCCTCAGTCGAGCAGTACTTC. Its translation: CASSPQRSSVEQYF.